These T cell receptor beta chains were read from a single sample in a study of cytomegalovirus exposure and HLA in healthy donors. Produced via immunoSEQ multiplex PCR; TCRdb's table is partial and in-frame only. The repertoire holds 200,000 to 250,000 clones, with about 84% as singletons. The material sequenced was PBMCs. The receptors stem from a human donor in good health. The CDR3 runs from the conserved cysteine through the conserved F or W. Each record gives: J gene, clone size, CDR3 length, D gene, V gene, CDR3 DNA, CDR3 protein. D genes are given only for firm matches. For some rows the clone size is stated as once, few or many, or as a class when expanded; others skip it.

TRBJ1-5 | once | 15 | - | TRBV28 | TGTGCCAGCAGTGGGCCGACAGGTAATAATCAGCCCCAGCATTTT | CASSGPTGNNQPQHF
TRBJ1-6 | - | 16 | - | TRBV4-2 | TGTGCCAGCAGCCAAGATTCCCAGACTTATAATTCACCCCTCCACTTT | CASSQDSQTYNSPLHF
TRBJ2-7 | - | 18 | TRBD1 | TRBV27 | TGTGCCAGCAGTTTATTGTCTCCTCGGGACAGGGACTCCTACGAGCAGTACTTC | CASSLLSPRDRDSYEQYF
TRBJ2-1 | - | 15 | TRBD2 | TRBV27 | TGTGCCAGCAGTTTTCTTCGGGAGGTCTACAATGAGCAGTTCTTC | CASSFLREVYNEQFF
TRBJ2-7 | - | 14 | TRBD2 | TRBV9 | TGTGCCAGCAGCGTGCGGGAGGGCCCGTACGAGCAGTACTTC | CASSVREGPYEQYF
TRBJ2-7 | - | 15 | TRBD2 | TRBV6-5 | TGTGCCAGCAGTACAAGGACTAGGGGAGCCTACGAGCAGTACTTC | CASSTRTRGAYEQYF
TRBJ2-6 | - | 15 | TRBD1 | TRBV5-4 | TGTGCCACCGGGACAGGCCCGCTTGGGGCCAACGTCCTGACTTTC | CATGTGPLGANVLTF
TRBJ2-2 | - | 15 | - | TRBV7-6 | TGTGCCAGCAGCACCCTCGGAGTCCCCACCGGGGAGCTGTTTTTT | CASSTLGVPTGELFF
TRBJ2-7 | - | 14 | TRBD2 | TRBV6-5 | TGTGCCAGCAGTTACTCAAAGCGGGGGGAGGAGCAGTACTTC | CASSYSKRGEEQYF
TRBJ2-1 | - | 15 | TRBD1 | TRBV30 | TGTGCCTGGGGCCCCGGGACAGGGGCCCCCAATGAGCAGTTCTTC | CAWGPGTGAPNEQFF
TRBJ1-1 | few | 13 | - | TRBV6-6 | TGTGCCAGCAGTTCCCTCAGGGAAACTGAAGCTTTCTTT | CASSSLRETEAFF
TRBJ1-3 | - | 18 | TRBD1 | TRBV7-8 | TGTGCCAGCAGCTTAGCAGGTTCCCAGGGGGCCGGGGGAAACACCATATATTTT | CASSLAGSQGAGGNTIYF
TRBJ2-1 | - | 13 | TRBD1 | TRBV6-5 | TGTGCCAGCAGGACAGGGGGCTTCAGTGAGCAGTTCTTC | CASRTGGFSEQFF
TRBJ2-7 | - | 11 | - | TRBV20-1 | TGCAGTGCTAGAGACAGCTACGAGCAGTACTTC | CSARDSYEQYF
TRBJ2-7 | - | 15 | TRBD1 | TRBV5-4 | TGTGCCAGCAGCCGGGGGGGACAGGGGGCTGAGGAGCAGTACTTC | CASSRGGQGAEEQYF
TRBJ2-7 | - | 17 | - | TRBV4-3 | TGCGCCAGCAGCCAAGAGGTTGTGGGGGGAAAAGGCTACGAGCAGTACTTC | CASSQEVVGGKGYEQYF
TRBJ2-6 | - | 15 | - | TRBV10-3 | TGTGCCTTCTCCTCGGAGTACTCTGGGGCCAACGTCCTGACTTTC | CAFSSEYSGANVLTF
TRBJ2-5 | - | 16 | TRBD2 | TRBV7-9 | TGTGCCAGCAGCTTTGCCGGACTAGCGGGAATAGAGACCCAGTACTTC | CASSFAGLAGIETQYF
TRBJ2-7 | once | 14 | TRBD2 | TRBV5-8 | TGTGCCAGCACCCGAAGGACTAGCGGATACGAGCAGTACTTC | CASTRRTSGYEQYF
TRBJ2-7 | - | 15 | TRBD2 | TRBV7-9 | TGTGCCAGCAGCTTGAGTGGCGGGAGGGCCCACGAGCAGTACTTC | CASSLSGGRAHEQYF
TRBJ2-5 | - | 17 | - | TRBV21-1 | TGTGCCAGCAGCAGATGGACTAGCGGCCCTGAGGGAGAGACCCAGTACTTC | CASSRWTSGPEGETQYF
TRBJ2-7 | few | 13 | TRBD2 | TRBV7-6 | TGTGCCAGCAGCCGGACTAGCGACCACGAGCAGTACTTC | CASSRTSDHEQYF
TRBJ1-5 | few | 16 | - | TRBV2 | TGTGCCAGCAGTGTTTCGGGGGACGTCCGCAATCAGCCCCAGCATTTT | CASSVSGDVRNQPQHF
TRBJ2-3 | - | 14 | - | TRBV6-5 | TGTGCCAGCAAGACAGCCTATAGCACAGATACGCAGTATTTT | CASKTAYSTDTQYF
TRBJ2-7 | - | 11 | - | TRBV4-2 | TGTGCCAGCACCACAGGGCATGAGCAGTACTTC | CASTTGHEQYF
TRBJ2-7 | - | 20 | TRBD2 | TRBV7-8 | TGTGCCAGCAGCTTGCCGATACTTCGACCGGGACTAGCGGGAGGTAGCGAGCAGTACTTC | CASSLPILRPGLAGGSEQYF
TRBJ2-2 | few | 19 | TRBD2 | TRBV7-2 | TGTGCCACCACGAGCCGCGGCGGCGGGAGGAGTGTCAGGTTGGGGGAGCTGTTTTTT | CATTSRGGGRSVRLGELFF
TRBJ1-2 | - | 13 | - | TRBV5-1 | TGCGCCAGCAGCTTGGGACAGTTGGGTGGCTACACCTTC | CASSLGQLGGYTF
TRBJ2-5 | - | 15 | - | TRBV28 | TGTGCCAGCAGTCCTAGTGGAGGGCGAGCGCAGACCCAGTACTTC | CASSPSGGRAQTQYF
TRBJ1-1 | few | 13 | - | TRBV10-3 | TGTGCCATCAGTGAAGGAAGGGGAACTGAAGCTTTCTTT | CAISEGRGTEAFF
TRBJ2-7 | - | 12 | TRBD1 | TRBV19 | TGTGCCAGTAGTGGACAGGGCTCCGAGCAGTACTTC | CASSGQGSEQYF
TRBJ2-2 | - | 17 | TRBD2 | TRBV27 | TGTGCCAGCAGTTTAACTAGCGGGACGGCGAACACCGGGGAGCTGTTTTTT | CASSLTSGTANTGELFF
TRBJ1-4 | - | 12 | - | TRBV29-1 | TGCAGCGTGACGGGGGGCGAAGAAAAACTGTTTTTT | CSVTGGEEKLFF
TRBJ2-1 | few | 16 | - | TRBV18 | TGTGCCAGCTCTCATACAGGGTCCGCGGATTTCGATGAGCAGTTCTTC | CASSHTGSADFDEQFF
TRBJ2-3 | - | 11 | - | TRBV30 | TGTGCCTGGACCTTGACAGATACGCAGTATTTT | CAWTLTDTQYF
TRBJ1-5 | - | 16 | TRBD1 | TRBV19 | TGTGCCAGTATAGCCCGGACAGGGGGCAACAATCAGCCCCAGCATTTT | CASIARTGGNNQPQHF
TRBJ2-5 | - | 14 | - | TRBV5-1 | TGCGCCAGCAGCATGACAGGCCACCAAGAGACCCAGTACTTC | CASSMTGHQETQYF
TRBJ1-2 | - | 13 | TRBD1 | TRBV18 | TGTGCCAGCTCACCGGGACAGGGTCGCGGCTACACCTTC | CASSPGQGRGYTF
TRBJ1-2 | - | 15 | - | TRBV23-1 | TGCGCCAGCAGTCAACTCAGAGGACGGGGTAAAGGCTACACCTTC | CASSQLRGRGKGYTF
TRBJ2-4 | - | 15 | TRBD2 | TRBV9 | TGTGCCAGCAGCGTAGGAAGCGGGAGGACGGACATTCAGTACTTC | CASSVGSGRTDIQYF
TRBJ2-2 | - | 14 | - | TRBV10-3 | TGTGCCACCAGTGGCGGAGAGAACACCGGGGAGCTGTTTTTT | CATSGGENTGELFF
TRBJ1-2 | - | 11 | - | TRBV7-9 | TGTGCCAGCAGCTGGACACAGGGCTACACCTTC | CASSWTQGYTF